This TCR beta chain was identified in a study of shared clonotypes between healthy human individuals. In the naive CD8 group, cells lacked CD45RO and were positively selected for CCR7, so terminally differentiated effector memory CD45RA+ cells were left out. A note on this clone: The germline gene is not matched at one end of the junction; a read error may be the cause. Different DNA sequences within this sample yield the same CDR3.

The table came from immunoSEQ multiplex PCR; TCRdb's copy has only in-frame clones and leaves some out. This sample has millions of clones, with about 95% found just once. Germline V gene sequence: CDR1 SQVTM, CDR2 ANQGSEA. There are 12 residues in the CDR3. The chain couples TRBV29-1 to TRBJ2-5, with 9 bases matching TRBD1. The TCR originated in a man aged 18 to 30 in good health. Sequencing was performed on naive CD8+ T cells sorted from blood. CDR3 coding DNA: TGTAGCGTGGGGGACAGGGAAGAGACCCAGTACTTC. Translation: CSVGDREETQYF.